This T cell receptor beta chain was recorded in a study of TIL therapy for anti-PD-1-resistant metastatic lung cancer. Overall study: Tumors had a median PD-L1 proportion score of 4.5% to 7%. Most patients had lung adenocarcinoma; a handful of tumors were EGFR-mutant, two ALK-rearranged; half smoked currently or formerly.

With 3 bases removed from V and 6 bases from J, the gap between germline ends came to 13 bases. Germline V gene lookup returns CDR1 SGHRS and CDR2 YFSETQ. There are 14 residues in the CDR3. In regard to this clone: Its antigen is unknown.

Time point in this sample: pre-treatment sample, taken before nivolumab and TIL therapy. General study findings and limits: After infusion, TIL clonotypes partly replaced peripheral T cells and declined over months. Patients were highly selected, enriched for treatment-naive, never-smoker and oncogene-addicted cases.

Sequencing used immunoSEQ v3. Using immunoSEQ multiplex PCR, the repertoire was profiled, and TCRdb retains in-frame clones only, with some absent. This sample has under 65,000 clones, with approximately 75% found just once. The chain uses TRBV5-1 and TRBJ2-1; tentative D call: TRBD2 (6 bases). The sequence was obtained from a person between 25 and 80 years old with non-small cell lung cancer. Sequencing used blood, obtained at baseline. CDR3 sequence (DNA): TGCGCCAGCAGCTCATGGGACTCACTCAATGAGCAGTTCTTC. As protein: CASSSWDSLNEQFF.